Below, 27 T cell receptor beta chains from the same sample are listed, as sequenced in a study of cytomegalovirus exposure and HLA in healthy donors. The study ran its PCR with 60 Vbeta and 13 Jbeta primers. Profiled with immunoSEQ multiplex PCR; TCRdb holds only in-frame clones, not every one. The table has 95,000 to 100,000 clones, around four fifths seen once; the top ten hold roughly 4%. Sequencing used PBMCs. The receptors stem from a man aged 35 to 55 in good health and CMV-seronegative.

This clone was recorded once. CDR3 sequence reads: CASSLEGGSNQPQHF. The CDR3 DNA follows: TGCGCCAGCAGCTTGGAAGGCGGTAGCAATCAGCCCCAGCATTTT. V usage is TRBV5-1 and J usage is TRBJ1-5; D not certain. CDR1 and CDR2 (germline): SGHRS, YFSETQ. CDR3 length: 15 residues. V lost 0 bases to trimming and J lost 0 bases, with 7 bases between them.

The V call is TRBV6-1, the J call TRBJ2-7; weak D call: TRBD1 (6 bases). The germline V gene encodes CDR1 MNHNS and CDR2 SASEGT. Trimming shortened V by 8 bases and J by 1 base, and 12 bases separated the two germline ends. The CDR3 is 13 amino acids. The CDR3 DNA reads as TGTGCCAGCCTAGAGGACAGTTCCTACGAGCAGTACGTC. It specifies CASLEDSSYEQYV.

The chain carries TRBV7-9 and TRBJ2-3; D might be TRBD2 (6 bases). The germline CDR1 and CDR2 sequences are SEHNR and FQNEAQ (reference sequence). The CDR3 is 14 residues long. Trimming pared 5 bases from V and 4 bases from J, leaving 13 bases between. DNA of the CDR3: TGTGCCAGCAGCCTGAGACTAGAGGCAGATACGCAGTATTTT. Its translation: CASSLRLEADTQYF.

The CDR3 sequence is CSVEMKAGGDTQYF. The CDR3 region has the DNA TGCAGCGTTGAAATGAAAGCGGGGGGGGATACGCAGTATTTT. This chain links TRBV29-1 with TRBJ2-3; TRBD2 aligns across 10 bases. The CDR3 contains 14 residues. The germline CDR1 and CDR2 sequences are SQVTM and ANQGSEA. The ends lost 2 bases at V and 6 bases at J; junction bases unmatched: 5.

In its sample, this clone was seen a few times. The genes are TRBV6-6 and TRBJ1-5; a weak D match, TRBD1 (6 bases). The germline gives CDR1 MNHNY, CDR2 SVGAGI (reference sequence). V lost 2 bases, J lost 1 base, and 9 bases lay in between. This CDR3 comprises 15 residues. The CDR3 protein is CASSYGQGSNQPQHF. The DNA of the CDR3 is TGTGCCAGCAGTTACGGCCAGGGGAGCAATCAGCCCCAGCATTTT.

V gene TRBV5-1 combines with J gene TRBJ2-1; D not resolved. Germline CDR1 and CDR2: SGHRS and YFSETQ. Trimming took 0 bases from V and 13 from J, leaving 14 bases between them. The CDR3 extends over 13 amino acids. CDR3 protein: CASSLAGVSSQFF. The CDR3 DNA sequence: TGCGCCAGCAGCTTGGCCGGTGTTAGCTCTCAGTTCTTC.

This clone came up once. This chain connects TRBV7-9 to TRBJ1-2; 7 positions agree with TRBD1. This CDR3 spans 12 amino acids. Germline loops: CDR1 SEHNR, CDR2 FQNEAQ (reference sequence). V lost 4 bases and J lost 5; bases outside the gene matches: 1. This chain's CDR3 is CASSSGQYGYTF. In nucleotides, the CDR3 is TGTGCCAGCAGCTCGGGACAGTATGGCTACACCTTC. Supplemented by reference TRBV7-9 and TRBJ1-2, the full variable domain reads DTGVSQNPRHKITKRGQNVTFRCDPISEHNRLYWYRQTLGQGPEFLTYFQNEAQLEKSRLLSDRFSAERPKGSFSTLEIQRTEQGDSAMYLCASSSGQYGYTFGSGTRLTVV.

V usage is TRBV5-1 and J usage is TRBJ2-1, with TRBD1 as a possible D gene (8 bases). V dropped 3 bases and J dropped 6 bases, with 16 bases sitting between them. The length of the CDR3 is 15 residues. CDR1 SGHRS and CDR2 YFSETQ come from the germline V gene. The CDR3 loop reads CASSSQGGVSNEQFF. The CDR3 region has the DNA TGCGCCAGCAGCTCACAGGGGGGGGTCTCCAATGAGCAGTTCTTC.

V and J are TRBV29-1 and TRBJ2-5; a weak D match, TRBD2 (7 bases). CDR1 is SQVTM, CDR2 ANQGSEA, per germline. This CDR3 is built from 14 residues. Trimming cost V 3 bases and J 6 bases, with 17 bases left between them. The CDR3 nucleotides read TGCAGCGTTGAGGGGCGGACCGGGGGGCAGACCCAGTACTTC. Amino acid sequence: CSVEGRTGGQTQYF.

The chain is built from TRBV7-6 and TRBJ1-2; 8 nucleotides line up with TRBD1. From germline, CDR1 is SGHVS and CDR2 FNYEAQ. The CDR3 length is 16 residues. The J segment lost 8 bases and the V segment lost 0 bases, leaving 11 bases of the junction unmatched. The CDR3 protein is CASSLASPTGGYGYTF. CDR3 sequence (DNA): TGTGCCAGCAGCTTAGCATCTCCAACAGGGGGTTACGGCTACACCTTC.

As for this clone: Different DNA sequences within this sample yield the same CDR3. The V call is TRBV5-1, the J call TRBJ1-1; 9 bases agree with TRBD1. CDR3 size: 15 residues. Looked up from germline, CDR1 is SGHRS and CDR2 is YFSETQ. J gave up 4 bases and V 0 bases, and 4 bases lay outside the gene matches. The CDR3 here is CASSLGDRGGTEAFF. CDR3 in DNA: TGCGCCAGCAGCTTGGGAGACAGGGGGGGCACTGAAGCTTTCTTT.

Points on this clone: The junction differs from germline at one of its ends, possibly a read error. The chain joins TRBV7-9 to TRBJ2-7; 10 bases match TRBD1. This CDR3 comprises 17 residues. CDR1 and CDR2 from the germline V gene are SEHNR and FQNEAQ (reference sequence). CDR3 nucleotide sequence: TGTTCCAGCAGCGGAGCCCAGAGACAGGGGGCGGCCTACGAGCAGTACTTC. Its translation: CSSSGAQRQGAAYEQYF.

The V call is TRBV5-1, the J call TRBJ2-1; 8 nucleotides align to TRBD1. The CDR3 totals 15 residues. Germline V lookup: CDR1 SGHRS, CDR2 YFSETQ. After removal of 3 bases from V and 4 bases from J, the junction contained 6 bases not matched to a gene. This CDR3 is CASSSTGQAYNEQFF. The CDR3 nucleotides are TGCGCCAGCAGCTCCACGGGACAGGCTTACAATGAGCAGTTCTTC.

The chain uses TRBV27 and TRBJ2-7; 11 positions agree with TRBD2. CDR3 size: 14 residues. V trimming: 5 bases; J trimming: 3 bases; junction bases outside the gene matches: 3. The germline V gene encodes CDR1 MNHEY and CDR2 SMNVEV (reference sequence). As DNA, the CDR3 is TGTGCCAGCAGTCCGGGACTAGCGGTCTACGAGCAGTACTTC. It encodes CASSPGLAVYEQYF.

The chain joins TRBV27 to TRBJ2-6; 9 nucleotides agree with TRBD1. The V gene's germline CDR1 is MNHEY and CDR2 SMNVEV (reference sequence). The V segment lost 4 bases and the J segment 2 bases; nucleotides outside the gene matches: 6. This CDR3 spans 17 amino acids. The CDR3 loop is CASSSRQGGAGANVLTF. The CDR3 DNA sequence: TGTGCCAGCAGTTCCCGACAGGGGGGCGCTGGGGCCAACGTCCTGACTTTC.

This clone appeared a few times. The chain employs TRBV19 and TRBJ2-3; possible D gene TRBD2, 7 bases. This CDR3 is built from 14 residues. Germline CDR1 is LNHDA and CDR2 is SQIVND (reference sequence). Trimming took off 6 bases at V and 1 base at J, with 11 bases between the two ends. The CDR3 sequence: CASRTGGGTDTQYF. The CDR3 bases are TGTGCCAGTAGAACGGGGGGCGGCACAGATACGCAGTATTTT.

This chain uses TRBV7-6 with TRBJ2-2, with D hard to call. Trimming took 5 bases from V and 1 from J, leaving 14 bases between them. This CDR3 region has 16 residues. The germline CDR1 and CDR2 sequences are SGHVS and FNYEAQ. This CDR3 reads CASSPAVQLNTGELFF. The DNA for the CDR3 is TGTGCCAGCAGCCCGGCGGTTCAACTGAACACCGGGGAGCTGTTTTTT.

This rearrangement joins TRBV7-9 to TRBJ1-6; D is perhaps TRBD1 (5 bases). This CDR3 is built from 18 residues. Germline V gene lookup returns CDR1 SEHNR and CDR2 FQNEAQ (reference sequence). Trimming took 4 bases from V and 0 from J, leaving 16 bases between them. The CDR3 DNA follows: TGTGCCAGCAGCTCCTATACAGGAAGGAGCTCCTATAATTCACCCCTCCACTTT. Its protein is CASSSYTGRSSYNSPLHF.

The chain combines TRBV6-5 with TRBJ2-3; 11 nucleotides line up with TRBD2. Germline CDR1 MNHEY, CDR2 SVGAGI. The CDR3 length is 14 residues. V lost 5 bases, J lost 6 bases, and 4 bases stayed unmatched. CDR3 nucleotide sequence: TGTGCCAGCAGTCGTACTAGCGGGGGTGATACGCAGTATTTT. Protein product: CASSRTSGGDTQYF.

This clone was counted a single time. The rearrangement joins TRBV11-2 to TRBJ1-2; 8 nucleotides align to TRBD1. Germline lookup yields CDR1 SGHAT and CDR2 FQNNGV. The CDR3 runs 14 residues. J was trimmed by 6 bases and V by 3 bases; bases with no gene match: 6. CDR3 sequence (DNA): TGTGCCAGCAGCTTCACCGGACAGGGCGATGGCTACACCTTC. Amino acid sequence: CASSFTGQGDGYTF.

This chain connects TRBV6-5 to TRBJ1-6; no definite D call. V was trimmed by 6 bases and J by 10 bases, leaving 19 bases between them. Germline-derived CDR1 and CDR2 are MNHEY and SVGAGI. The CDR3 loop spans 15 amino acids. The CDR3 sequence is CASRPYPQSSSPLHF. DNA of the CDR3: TGTGCCAGCAGGCCTTACCCACAATCCTCCTCACCCCTCCACTTT.

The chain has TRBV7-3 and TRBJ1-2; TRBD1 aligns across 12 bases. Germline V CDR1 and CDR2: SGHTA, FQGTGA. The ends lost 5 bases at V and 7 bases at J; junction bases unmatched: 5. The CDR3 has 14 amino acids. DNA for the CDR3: TGTGCCAGCAGCGAGGGACAGGGGGCGGGTGGCTACACCTTC. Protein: CASSEGQGAGGYTF.

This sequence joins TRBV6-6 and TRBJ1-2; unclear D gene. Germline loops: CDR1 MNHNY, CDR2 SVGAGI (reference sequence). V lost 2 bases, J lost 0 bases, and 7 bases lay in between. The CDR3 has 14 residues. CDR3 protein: CASSYLPPNYGYTF. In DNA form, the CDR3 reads TGTGCCAGCAGTTACCTCCCCCCTAACTATGGCTACACCTTC.

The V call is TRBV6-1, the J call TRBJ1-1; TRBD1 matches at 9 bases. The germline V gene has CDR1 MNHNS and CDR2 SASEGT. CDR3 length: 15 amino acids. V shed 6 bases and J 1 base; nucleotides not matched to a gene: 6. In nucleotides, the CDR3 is TGTGCCAGCAGATTAAACAGGGGGCCGAACACTGAAGCTTTCTTT. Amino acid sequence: CASRLNRGPNTEAFF.

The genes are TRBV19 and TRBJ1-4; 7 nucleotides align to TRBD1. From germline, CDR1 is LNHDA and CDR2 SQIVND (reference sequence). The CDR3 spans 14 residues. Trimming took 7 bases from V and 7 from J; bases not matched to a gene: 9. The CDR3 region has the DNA TGTGCCAGTAAACCGACAGGGTCGGTTGAAAAACTGTTTTTT. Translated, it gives CASKPTGSVEKLFF.

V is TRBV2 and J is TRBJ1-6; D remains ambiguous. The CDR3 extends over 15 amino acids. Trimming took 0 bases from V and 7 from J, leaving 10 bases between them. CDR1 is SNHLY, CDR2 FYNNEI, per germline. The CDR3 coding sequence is TGTGCCAGCAGTGAAGCCGGAGATAGGAATTCACCCCTCCACTTT. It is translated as CASSEAGDRNSPLHF.

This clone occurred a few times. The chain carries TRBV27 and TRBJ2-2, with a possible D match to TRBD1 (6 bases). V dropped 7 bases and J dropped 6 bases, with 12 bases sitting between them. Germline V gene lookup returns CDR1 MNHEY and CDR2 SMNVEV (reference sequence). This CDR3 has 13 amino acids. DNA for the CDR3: TGTGCCAGCACTGGCAGGGGTCCCGGGGAGCTGTTTTTT. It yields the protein CASTGRGPGELFF.